The 22 T cell receptor beta chains given below trace back to one sample, sequenced in a study of blood T cell repertoires in COVID-19. Profiling relied on immunoSEQ multiplex PCR, and the TCRdb table lists in-frame clones only, not all of them. This table has 55,000 to 65,000 clones, more than 75% appearing once. Sequencing used peripheral blood. Receptor source: a man aged 60 to 75 with active or convalescent COVID-19.

This rearrangement joins TRBV5-4 to TRBJ2-3; possible D gene TRBD2, 5 bases. V dropped 4 bases and J dropped 2 bases, with 14 bases sitting between them. The germline gives CDR1 SGHNT, CDR2 YYREEE (reference sequence). The CDR3 consists of 15 residues. The CDR3 here is CASSEGSRNTDTQYF. The DNA of the CDR3 is TGTGCCAGCAGCGAGGGCTCTCGCAACACAGATACGCAGTATTTT.

This clone was picked up a small number of times. The chain uses TRBV12-3 or TRBV12-4 and TRBJ2-3; no clear D gene. The V and J ends lost 7 bases and 6 bases respectively, with 11 bases between them. This CDR3 spans 12 amino acids. The CDR3 loop is CASNQHGDTQYF. The CDR3 coding sequence is TGTGCCAGCAACCAACACGGGGATACGCAGTATTTT.

DNA for the CDR3: TGTGCCAGTAGTATAGGGTATACTTATAGCAATCAGCCCCAGCATTTT. Protein: CASSIGYTYSNQPQHF. The V call is TRBV19, the J call TRBJ1-5; D remains unclear. The CDR3 runs 16 residues. In germline, CDR1 is LNHDA, CDR2 SQIVND (reference sequence). Trimming removed 1 base from V and 0 bases from J, with 10 bases in between.

This chain connects TRBV5-1 to TRBJ1-4; 7 nucleotides match TRBD1. Germline V lookup: CDR1 SGHRS, CDR2 YFSETQ. The CDR3 is 16 amino acids. Trimming took 0 bases from V and 2 from J; bases not matched to a gene: 4. This CDR3 reads CASSLGQGVTNEKLFF. DNA for the CDR3: TGCGCCAGCAGCTTGGGGCAGGGGGTGACTAATGAAAAACTGTTTTTT.

The V gene is TRBV28, the J gene TRBJ1-6, with D unresolved. Germline CDR1 MDHEN, CDR2 SYDVKM. The CDR3 has 15 residues. The ends were cut back, 3 bases at V and 9 bases at J, with 15 bases in the middle. The CDR3: CASSFNEGRASPLHF. The CDR3 DNA reads TGTGCCAGCAGTTTTAACGAAGGGAGGGCTTCACCCCTCCACTTT.

V usage is TRBV6-5 and J usage is TRBJ1-2; 7 nucleotides line up with TRBD1. The V segment lost 7 bases and the J segment 10 bases; nucleotides outside the gene matches: 15. Germline V gives CDR1 MNHEY, CDR2 SVGAGI. This CDR3 region has 14 residues. The CDR3 DNA sequence: TGTGCCAGCATTACCGACAGGGAAAAGGGCGACTACACCTTC. The encoded protein is CASITDREKGDYTF.

This sequence joins TRBV28 and TRBJ2-3, with D possibly TRBD2 on 7 matching bases. CDR1 is MDHEN and CDR2 is SYDVKM in the germline V gene. V gave up 1 base and J gave up 0 bases, with 26 bases separating them. The CDR3 contains 21 residues. CDR3 in DNA: TGTGCCAGCAGTTTATTGACCGGGGCCGGGGGGCCGTCTACTAGCACAGATACGCAGTATTTT. Protein product: CASSLLTGAGGPSTSTDTQYF.

The rearrangement uses TRBV5-1 and TRBJ1-2; the D gene is possibly TRBD1 (6 bases). The CDR3 is made up of 14 amino acids. Germline CDR1 reads SGHRS; CDR2 reads YFSETQ. V shed 2 bases and J shed 4 bases, with 12 bases lying between them. CDR3 DNA: TGCGCCAGCAGCTTTGGACAGTCCCTCTATGGCTACACCTTC. Translated, it gives CASSFGQSLYGYTF.

This chain connects TRBV18 to TRBJ2-1; 11 bases align to TRBD2. CDR1 KGHSH and CDR2 LQKENI come from the germline V gene. This CDR3 comprises 16 residues. V was pared by 6 bases and J by 3 bases, with 7 bases of the junction left unmatched. This CDR3 reads CASSTPTSGGYNEQFF. The CDR3, as DNA: TGTGCCAGCTCTACACCTACTAGCGGGGGCTACAATGAGCAGTTCTTC.

This sequence joins TRBV28 and TRBJ1-4, with 7 bases aligning to TRBD1. The CDR3 totals 13 residues. Trimming took 7 bases from V and 4 from J; bases not matched to a gene: 3. Germline CDR1 reads MDHEN; CDR2 reads SYDVKM. CDR3 in amino acids: CASMGQLNEKLFF. CDR3 nucleotide sequence: TGTGCCAGCATGGGACAGCTTAATGAAAAACTGTTTTTT.

V gene TRBV5-1 combines with J gene TRBJ2-2; weak D call: TRBD2 (5 bases). CDR1 SGHRS and CDR2 YFSETQ come from the germline V gene. The CDR3 is 15 amino acids. The V and J ends lost 4 bases and 2 bases respectively, with 12 bases between them. CDR3 bases: TGCGCCAGCAGCACGGTAACTAGTAACACCGGGGAGCTGTTTTTT. It codes for CASSTVTSNTGELFF.

This chain links TRBV5-4 with TRBJ2-1, with D hard to call. V was cut by 2 bases and J by 5 bases, with 8 bases left in between. CDR3 length equals 13 residues. From germline, CDR1 is SGHNT and CDR2 YYREEE (reference sequence). The CDR3 nucleotides are TGTGCCAGCAGCTTTCGAACAAACAATGAGCAGTTCTTC. Translating it yields CASSFRTNNEQFF.

The genes are TRBV4-2 and TRBJ2-7, with TRBD2 matching 11 bases. This CDR3 contains 15 residues. Germline CDR1 is LGHNA and CDR2 is YNFKEQ. The ends lost 4 bases at V and 6 bases at J; junction bases unmatched: 8. CDR3 coding DNA: TGTGCCAGCAGCCCTAGCGGGGGGCTCCTCAGCGAGCAGTACTTC. Its protein product is CASSPSGGLLSEQYF.

V usage is TRBV19 and J usage is TRBJ1-6; D unclear. The germline gives CDR1 LNHDA, CDR2 SQIVND (reference sequence). The CDR3 has 17 amino acids. The germline V and J ends were trimmed by 3 bases and 0 bases, with 12 bases remaining between them. The CDR3, as DNA: TGTGCCAGTAGTATGGGCCGGTTGATCTCCTATAATTCACCCCTCCACTTT. It encodes CASSMGRLISYNSPLHF. Full variable domain (missing parts from reference TRBV19 and TRBJ1-6): DGGITQSPKYLFRKEGQNVTLSCEQNLNHDAMYWYRQDPGQGLRLIYYSQIVNDFQKGDIAEGYSVSREKKESFPLTVTSAQKNPTAFYLCASSMGRLISYNSPLHFGNGTRLTVT.

V usage is TRBV28 and J usage is TRBJ1-3, with TRBD1 as a possible D gene (5 bases). The CDR3 has 16 amino acids. Germline-derived CDR1 and CDR2 are MDHEN and SYDVKM. V was shortened by 6 bases and J by 0 bases, with 15 bases between the two germline ends. The CDR3 sequence is CASSPWDSSSGNTIYF. The CDR3 DNA reads as TGTGCCAGCAGCCCTTGGGACTCTAGCTCTGGAAACACCATATATTTT.

V gene TRBV5-3 combines with J gene TRBJ1-2; 12 bases fit TRBD1. TRBV5-3 is marked as an open reading frame, function uncertain. J gave up 7 bases and V 1 base, and 8 bases lay outside the gene matches. The CDR3 loop spans 16 amino acids. DNA for the CDR3: TGTGCCAGAAGCTTGCCAAGGGACAGGGGGCCGGTTGGCTACACCTTC. Amino acid sequence: CARSLPRDRGPVGYTF.

This rearrangement joins TRBV2 to TRBJ1-6; possible D gene TRBD1, 5 bases. Trimming shortened V by 3 bases and J by 2 bases, and 11 bases separated the two germline ends. CDR3 length equals 16 residues. Germline loops: CDR1 SNHLY, CDR2 FYNNEI. Here the CDR3 reads CASSDPGRAYNSPLHF. The CDR3 bases are TGTGCCAGCAGTGACCCAGGGAGGGCCTATAATTCACCCCTCCACTTT.

The V call is TRBV6-6, the J call TRBJ2-7, with 8 bases identical to TRBD1. The CDR3 is 17 residues long. J gave up 7 bases and V 5 bases, and 19 bases lay outside the gene matches. CDR1 is MNHNY, CDR2 SVGAGI, per germline (reference sequence). The CDR3 nucleotides are TGTGCCAGCAGTCCCAGGGGGCCGGACTACTTAAGGTGGGAGCAGTACTTC. Its protein product is CASSPRGPDYLRWEQYF.

This chain connects TRBV20-1 to TRBJ1-6, with a possible D match to TRBD1 (5 bases). The germline V gene has CDR1 DFQATT and CDR2 SNEGSKA (reference sequence). V was clipped by 3 bases and J by 0 bases, with 9 bases between them. This CDR3 has 15 residues. CDR3 sequence reads: CSASTGGSYNSPLHF. The CDR3 DNA reads as TGCAGTGCTAGTACCGGGGGCTCCTATAATTCACCCCTCCACTTT.

The chain couples TRBV6-2 or TRBV6-3 to TRBJ2-1, with no clear D. Deletions cut 6 bases from V and 7 bases from J, with 13 bases between. The CDR3 is 13 amino acids. The V gene's germline CDR1 is MNHEY and CDR2 SVGEGT. The DNA for the CDR3 is TGTGCCAGCAGCAGCGAGGCAAGAAATGAGCAGTTCTTC. It specifies CASSSEARNEQFF.

This clone came up once. The V gene is TRBV27, the J gene TRBJ2-2, with D perhaps matching TRBD1 (5 bases). V dropped 3 bases and J dropped 2 bases, with 10 bases sitting between them. Germline CDR1 MNHEY, CDR2 SMNVEV (reference sequence). The CDR3 is made up of 15 amino acids. The CDR3 sequence is CASSLTVTNTGELFF. The CDR3 bases are TGTGCCAGCAGTTTGACAGTTACTAACACCGGGGAGCTGTTTTTT.

V is TRBV5-1 and J is TRBJ1-2, with D possibly being TRBD1 (5 bases). The V end lost 1 base, the J end lost 6 bases, and 7 bases lay between the germline ends. This CDR3 has 12 residues. Germline-derived CDR1 and CDR2 are SGHRS and YFSETQ. The CDR3 here is CASSLSGNGYTF. Here the CDR3 DNA reads TGCGCCAGCAGCTTGTCAGGGAATGGCTACACCTTC.